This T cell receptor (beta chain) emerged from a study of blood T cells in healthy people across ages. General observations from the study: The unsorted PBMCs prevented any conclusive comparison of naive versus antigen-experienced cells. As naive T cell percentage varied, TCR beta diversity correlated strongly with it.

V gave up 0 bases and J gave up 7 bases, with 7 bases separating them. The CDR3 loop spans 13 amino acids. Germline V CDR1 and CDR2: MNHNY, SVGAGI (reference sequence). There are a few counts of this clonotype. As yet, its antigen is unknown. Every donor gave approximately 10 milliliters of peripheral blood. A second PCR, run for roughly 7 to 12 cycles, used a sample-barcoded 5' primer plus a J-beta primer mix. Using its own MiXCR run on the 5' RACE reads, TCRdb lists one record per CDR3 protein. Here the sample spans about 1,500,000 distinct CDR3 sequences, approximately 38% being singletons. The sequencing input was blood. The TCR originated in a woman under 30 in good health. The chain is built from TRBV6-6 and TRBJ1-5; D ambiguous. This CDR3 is CASSYSNTQPQHF. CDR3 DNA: TGTGCCAGCAGTTACTCGAACACCCAGCCCCAGCATTTT.